This T cell receptor beta chain was documented in a study of circulating and synovial CD4+ cells in juvenile arthritis. Overall study results and limits: These blood cells shared more CDR3 sequences with synovium than bulk blood.

Comments on this clone: The antigen remains unidentified.

Repertoires were generated with immunoSEQ multiplex PCR, while TCRdb's copy carries only in-frame clones and drops some. The repertoire has approximately 3,500 clones, 75% to 85% of them found once; the top ten carry around 3%. The CDR3 runs to 15 residues. After removal of 5 bases from V and 1 base from J, the junction contained 7 bases not matched to a gene. Germline V gene data show CDR1 as SEHNR and CDR2 as FQNEAQ (reference sequence). V usage is TRBV7-9 and J usage is TRBJ1-1; 7 bases map to TRBD1. Sequenced material: CD4+ T cells from synovial fluid. The receptor's source is a human donor with juvenile idiopathic arthritis. For the CDR3, the DNA is TGTGCCAGCAGCACGGGACAGACACAGAACACTGAAGCTTTCTTT. It specifies CASSTGQTQNTEAFF.